These T cell receptor beta chains were read from a single sample in a study of T-cell memory formation after mild COVID-19. A single record per CDR3 protein comes from TCRdb applying MiXCR to the 5' RACE reads. The repertoire holds 560,000 or so distinct CDR3 sequences, with roughly a sixth as singletons. The sample was PBMCs or a T cell subset sorted from them (not recorded which). Every receptor here comes from an adult woman who had mild COVID-19 (a few samples of this study predate the infection). Cell type and time point are not known. CDR3s include the opening cysteine and the closing phenylalanine or tryptophan. A D gene is named only where the DNA matches it firmly. The size entry is marked missing in some rows and otherwise reads once, few, many or a size class.

clone size	D gene	V gene	J gene	CDR3 DNA	CDR3 protein
few	TRBD2	TRBV20-1	TRBJ2-1	TGCAGTGCTAGTCATAGCGGGGGGGCCTATAATGAGCAGTTCTTC	CSASHSGGAYNEQFF
NA	NA	TRBV5-1	TRBJ2-5	TGCGCCAGCAGCGTTCTTGACCACGCGGAGACCCAGTACTTC	CASSVLDHAETQYF
NA	NA	TRBV12-3/TRBV12-4	TRBJ2-7	TGTGCCAGCAGTTTAGGGCTGATTGAGGGGCACGAGCAGTACTTC	CASSLGLIEGHEQYF
medium-sized	NA	TRBV7-9	TRBJ2-7	TGTGCCAGCAGCTCGGGTTTGACTGGCACCCGCTACGAGCAGTACTTC	CASSSGLTGTRYEQYF
NA	NA	TRBV6-2/TRBV6-3	TRBJ2-1	TGTGCCAGCAGTTCTGAAGTGGCCTCTGAGCAGTTCTTC	CASSSEVASEQFF
few	NA	TRBV7-9	TRBJ2-1	TGTGCCAGCAGGGGCCGGTACAATGAGCAGTTCTTC	CASRGRYNEQFF
many	TRBD1	TRBV5-1	TRBJ2-1	TGCGCCAGCAGCTTGGACGGGACAGAAAACTACAATGAGCAGTTCTTC	CASSLDGTENYNEQFF
NA	NA	TRBV9	TRBJ1-2	TGTGCCAGCAGCGTAGAGGACGGTCCTCCTAACTATGGCTACACCTTC	CASSVEDGPPNYGYTF
NA	TRBD2	TRBV29-1	TRBJ2-5	TGCAGCGGTTGGGGACTAGCGGGGAAAGAGACCCAGTACTTC	CSGWGLAGKETQYF
many	NA	TRBV5-1	TRBJ1-3	TGCGCCAGCAGCTTGGCCGCGGCAGGATCATCTGGAAACACCATATATTTT	CASSLAAAGSSGNTIYF
few	NA	TRBV6-5	TRBJ2-2	TGTGCCAGCAGTTACTCATGGCCGTCCGGGGAGCTGTTTTTT	CASSYSWPSGELFF
few	NA	TRBV7-6	TRBJ2-7	TGTGCCAGCAGCCCCCACCGGGACTCAAATTCCTACGAGCAGTACTTC	CASSPHRDSNSYEQYF
NA	TRBD2	TRBV4-2	TRBJ2-1	TGTGCCAGCAGCTCCCGAGGGGAGCGGGGGGGCTGGGAGCAGTTCTTC	CASSSRGERGGWEQFF
few	NA	TRBV4-1	TRBJ1-3	TGCGCCAGCAGCCTAAGACGAAGGGATAACACCATATATTTT	CASSLRRRDNTIYF
few	NA	TRBV7-9	TRBJ2-5	TGTGCCAGCGATCGGAGGGAGACCCAGTACTTC	CASDRRETQYF
NA	TRBD2	TRBV3-1	TRBJ2-1	TGTGCCAGCAGCCGGGGACTAGCGGGAGATGAGCAGTTCTTC	CASSRGLAGDEQFF
NA	TRBD2	TRBV4-2	TRBJ2-1	TGTGCCAGCAGCCAAGAACTGAGGCTAGCGGGCAACAATGAGCAGTTCTTC	CASSQELRLAGNNEQFF
NA	NA	TRBV19	TRBJ2-1	TGTGCCAGTAGTCCATGGAGGACGGACGCCTACAATGAGCAGTTCTTC	CASSPWRTDAYNEQFF
NA	NA	TRBV20-1	TRBJ1-1	TGCAGTGCTAGAGAGACGGTGAACACTGAAGCTTTCTTT	CSARETVNTEAFF
few	TRBD2	TRBV9	TRBJ2-1	TGTGCCAGCAGCGCCTCTCCGACTAGCGGCGCTTCCAATGAGCAGTTCTTC	CASSASPTSGASNEQFF
few	NA	TRBV30	TRBJ1-2	TGTGCCTGGAGTGTTGGGCAGTTGGCGTGGGGCACCTTC	CAWSVGQLAWGTF
NA	NA	TRBV6-4	TRBJ2-1	TGTGCCAGCAGTGACCCTCGACGGGAAAGTAAGATTGAGCAGTTCTTC	CASSDPRRESKIEQFF
NA	TRBD2	TRBV10-3	TRBJ2-7	TGTGCCATCAGTGAGTCATCAGGGAGGGTATACGAGCAGTACTTC	CAISESSGRVYEQYF
few	NA	TRBV20-1	TRBJ1-1	TGCAGTGCTCACTCTGACACTGAAGCTTTCTTT	CSAHSDTEAFF
few	TRBD1	TRBV12-3/TRBV12-4	TRBJ1-2	TGTGCCAGCAGTTCCTCCTCGAGACAGGGTTTAGGGGAGGGCTACACCTTC	CASSSSSRQGLGEGYTF
NA	NA	TRBV5-1	TRBJ2-3	TGCTCCAGCAGCCCCCAACAGGGTATCACAGATACGCAGTATTTT	CSSSPQQGITDTQYF
NA	TRBD2	TRBV5-1	TRBJ2-3	TGCGCCAGCAGCCAGGGACTAGCGGGAGTAGATACGCAGTATTTT	CASSQGLAGVDTQYF
few	NA	TRBV5-1	TRBJ2-1	TGCGCCAGCAGCTTGGACATTGGGGTTTACAATGAGCAGTTCTTC	CASSLDIGVYNEQFF
NA	NA	TRBV6-2/TRBV6-3	TRBJ2-3	TGTGCCAGCAGTTACCTGTCGCGGGCAGATACGCAGTATTTT	CASSYLSRADTQYF
few	NA	TRBV20-1	TRBJ2-7	TGCAGTGCTAGCCGGTATGACGAGCAGTACTTC	CSASRYDEQYF
NA	NA	TRBV10-3	TRBJ2-2	TGTGCCCACGGCGACCTGAACACCGGGGAGCTGTTTTTT	CAHGDLNTGELFF
few	NA	TRBV20-1	TRBJ1-1	TGCAGTGCTAGGGAGAGTTGGGGTGGCACTGAAGCTTTCTTT	CSARESWGGTEAFF
NA	NA	TRBV12-3/TRBV12-4	TRBJ2-6	TGTGCCAGCAGCCCCGAACGGGATTCAGGTCCCTCCTCTGGGGCCAACGTCCTGACTTTC	CASSPERDSGPSSGANVLTF
NA	NA	TRBV5-1	TRBJ2-5	TGCGCCAGCAGCTCCCAAGCGGGTCAAGAGACCCAGTACTTC	CASSSQAGQETQYF
NA	NA	TRBV4-1	TRBJ1-1	TGCGCCAGCAGCCAAGCCCAGGGTTCTGAAGCTTTCTTT	CASSQAQGSEAFF
many	TRBD1	TRBV12-3/TRBV12-4	TRBJ2-2	TGTGCCAGCAGTTTAAACAGGGGGCAGACCGGGGAGCTGTTTTTT	CASSLNRGQTGELFF
NA	NA	TRBV7-2	TRBJ1-6	TGTGCCAGCAGCTTAGTCGCGGAGATGGACCAAAATTCACCCCTCCACTTT	CASSLVAEMDQNSPLHF
NA	TRBD2	TRBV6-1	TRBJ2-7	TGTGCCATCGGACTAGCGGGAGTTTCCGAGCAGTACTTC	CAIGLAGVSEQYF
NA	TRBD1	TRBV9	TRBJ1-1	TGTGCCAGCAGCGTATTAACGACAGGGAAGAACACTGAAGCTTTCTTT	CASSVLTTGKNTEAFF
few	TRBD2	TRBV9	TRBJ2-1	TGTGCCAGCAGCGTAGGGCCTTGGTTACTAGCGGGGGTGGATGAGCAGTTCTTC	CASSVGPWLLAGVDEQFF
NA	NA	TRBV7-3	TRBJ1-1	TGTGCCAGCAGTCAGGGAAGTGGTAACACTGAAGCTTTCTTT	CASSQGSGNTEAFF
NA	NA	TRBV5-4	TRBJ2-1	TGTGCCAGCAGCCCGCCCCGGGACAATGAGCAGTTCTTC	CASSPPRDNEQFF
NA	NA	TRBV5-1	TRBJ2-1	TGCGCCAGCAGCTCACTAGCCCAGGCCTACAATGAGCAGTTCTTC	CASSSLAQAYNEQFF
NA	NA	TRBV19	TRBJ2-7	TGTGCCAGTAGTGCCCCCGGGACCGAACCCTACGAGCAGTACTTC	CASSAPGTEPYEQYF
once	NA	TRBV5-1	TRBJ2-5	TGCGCCAGCAGGGCACAAGAGACCCAGTACTTC	CASRAQETQYF
many	NA	TRBV28	TRBJ2-7	TGTGCCAGCAGCCTAGGGGGGGGGACTTACGAGCAGTACTTC	CASSLGGGTYEQYF
few	NA	TRBV7-2	TRBJ2-2	TGTGCCAGCAGCTTAGCGGTGTTGGGCATGGCCGGGGAGCTGTTTTTT	CASSLAVLGMAGELFF
NA	TRBD1	TRBV12-3/TRBV12-4	TRBJ2-7	TGTGCCAGCACTGTGACAGGGGTCTCCTACGAGCAGTACTTC	CASTVTGVSYEQYF
NA	TRBD1	TRBV7-9	TRBJ2-7	TGTGCCAGCAGCCCCGTCGGACAGGGGGCGTACTACGAGCAGTACTTC	CASSPVGQGAYYEQYF
few	TRBD1	TRBV7-9	TRBJ1-6	TGTGCCAGCAGCTTAGGGGACAGGAGCAATTCACCCCTCCACTTT	CASSLGDRSNSPLHF
NA	TRBD2	TRBV7-6	TRBJ2-1	TGTGCCAGCACCGCCACTAGCGGACCTCACAATGAGCAGTTCTTC	CASTATSGPHNEQFF
NA	NA	TRBV14	TRBJ1-1	TGTGCCAGCAGCTGGGTCTCGGGGGCTGAAGCTTTCTTT	CASSWVSGAEAFF
few	NA	TRBV2	TRBJ2-3	TGTGCCAGCATTCGCGGGTTCCGCACAGATACGCAGTATTTT	CASIRGFRTDTQYF
few	NA	TRBV6-5	TRBJ2-5	TGTGCCACCTCAGGAGAGGAGACCCAGTACTTC	CATSGEETQYF
NA	NA	TRBV30	TRBJ1-1	TGTTTCTTAGTGGACCTAGACGCTGAAGCTTTCTTT	CFLVDLDAEAFF
few	TRBD1	TRBV5-1	TRBJ2-7	TGCGCCAGCAGCCCAACCACCGGGACAGGCCGTTTTTACGAGCAGTACTTC	CASSPTTGTGRFYEQYF
few	TRBD1	TRBV5-6	TRBJ1-4	TGTGCCAGCAGCTTGGGGGGGCCGGGACAGGAGTTTTTT	CASSLGGPGQEFF
NA	NA	TRBV20-1	TRBJ2-7	TGCAGTGCCTCAGAAGGGTGGGGGGGCGGCTACGAGCAGTACTTC	CSASEGWGGGYEQYF
NA	NA	TRBV12-3/TRBV12-4	TRBJ1-1	TGTGCCAGCAGTTTACGGCAGGGACGGATCGCTGAAGCTTTCTTT	CASSLRQGRIAEAFF